This T cell receptor beta chain was obtained from a study of blood T cell repertoires in COVID-19. Study in general: PBMCs, B-cell-depleted T cells, or T cells provided the cDNA or gDNA that made up the material.

In the authors' workflow: Nucleated cell number was recorded as an estimate derived from reference gene primer amplification. The table came from immunoSEQ multiplex PCR; TCRdb's copy has only in-frame clones and leaves some out. V, J and clone size reflect that table, while D and trimming were determined from the DNA. The repertoire holds 130,000 to 150,000 clones, over 75% seen once, with around an eighth in the top ten. The CDR3 is 17 residues long. Looked up from germline, CDR1 is PRHDT and CDR2 is FYEKMQ (reference sequence). Trimming removed 1 base from V and 1 base from J, with 13 bases in between. It was during active infection that Seattle patients were enrolled and then longitudinally followed.

The source material was peripheral blood. The V call is TRBV13, the J call TRBJ2-2; no reliable D call. The TCR was taken from a man aged 18-30 years with COVID-19, enrolled during active disease. CDR3 coding DNA: TGTGCCAGCAGCTTAGACTTGAAGACACAGAACACCGGGGAGCTGTTTTTT. This codes for CASSLDLKTQNTGELFF. The whole variable domain, remainder taken from reference TRBV13 and TRBJ2-2, is AAGVIQSPRHLIKEKRETATLKCYPIPRHDTVYWYQQGPGQDPQFLISFYEKMQSDKGSIPDRFSAQQFSDYHSELNMSSLELGDSALYFCASSLDLKTQNTGELFFGEGSRLTVL.